The 32 T cell receptor beta chains presented below share a single source sample, sequenced in a study of T cells after yellow fever vaccination. TCRdb passed the 5' RACE reads through MiXCR, listing each CDR3 protein once. This sample has some 340,000 distinct CDR3 sequences, with about 4% found just once. The starting material was PBMCs, obtained 5 days after the yellow fever booster vaccination. The receptors originated from a man aged 18 to 30 who received the YFV17D yellow fever vaccine.

This clonotype was observed a handful of times. The J gene is TRBJ2-1, the V gene TRBV4-2, with 7 bases fitting TRBD2. This CDR3 contains 15 residues. The V gene end was trimmed by 5 bases and the J gene end by 3 bases; junction bases not matched to a gene: 7. Germline values: CDR1 LGHNA, CDR2 YNFKEQ. The CDR3: CASSGLERYYNEQFF. CDR3 in DNA: TGTGCCAGCAGCGGACTAGAGCGCTACTACAATGAGCAGTTCTTC.

This clonotype was recorded at least ten times. V usage is TRBV7-9 and J usage is TRBJ1-2; D unclear. The V gene lost 5 bases and the J gene lost 1 base, with 5 bases spanning the gap. In germline, CDR1 is SEHNR, CDR2 FQNEAQ (reference sequence). This CDR3 spans 12 amino acids. CDR3 bases: TGTGCCAGCAGCGCCTATAACTATGGCTACACCTTC. It encodes CASSAYNYGYTF. Full variable domain (outside the CDR3, taken from reference TRBV7-9 and TRBJ1-2): DTGVSQNPRHKITKRGQNVTFRCDPISEHNRLYWYRQTLGQGPEFLTYFQNEAQLEKSRLLSDRFSAERPKGSFSTLEIQRTEQGDSAMYLCASSAYNYGYTFGSGTRLTVV.

This clonotype was observed many times. The V call is TRBV9, the J call TRBJ2-5, with 7 nucleotides matching TRBD2. CDR1 is SGDLS and CDR2 is YYNGEE in the germline V gene. After removal of 1 base from V and 4 bases from J, the junction contained 4 bases not matched to a gene. The length of the CDR3 is 14 residues. The CDR3 is CASSVMGEGETQYF. The CDR3 bases are TGTGCCAGCAGCGTAATGGGGGAGGGAGAGACCCAGTACTTC.

This clonotype came up a few times. The chain combines TRBV27 with TRBJ2-7, with 9 bases fitting TRBD1. V lost 5 bases and J lost 5; bases outside the gene matches: 10. Looked up from germline, CDR1 is MNHEY and CDR2 is SMNVEV (reference sequence). This CDR3 spans 15 amino acids. The CDR3 DNA reads as TGTGCCAGCAGTCCATACAGGGGGCTCCCTAACGAGCAGTACTTC. Translation gives CASSPYRGLPNEQYF.

Many counts were recorded for this clonotype. CDR3 bases: TGTGCCAGCCGCCCTAGCGGGGGGGCCGCAGATGAGCAGTTCTTC. This encodes CASRPSGGAADEQFF. The chain recombines TRBV4-2 with TRBJ2-1; 12 nucleotides line up with TRBD2. J was trimmed by 8 bases and V by 8 bases; bases with no gene match: 10. In germline, CDR1 is LGHNA, CDR2 YNFKEQ. This CDR3 spans 15 amino acids.

The chain uses TRBV4-1 and TRBJ1-5; 9 bases agree with TRBD1. The V segment lost 0 bases and the J segment 6 bases; nucleotides outside the gene matches: 9. CDR1 and CDR2 (germline): MGHRA, YSYEKL. The length of the CDR3 is 17 residues. The CDR3 bases are TGCGCCAGCAGCCAAGAAACCACCGGGACAGGGTTTCAGCCCCAGCATTTT. This codes for CASSQETTGTGFQPQHF.

Many counts were recorded for this clonotype. This sequence joins TRBV5-1 and TRBJ1-3; the match to TRBD1 covers 7 bases. With V trimmed by 1 base and J by 0 bases, 4 bases remained unmatched. The CDR3 has 16 residues. The V gene's germline CDR1 is SGHRS and CDR2 YFSETQ. The CDR3 DNA reads as TGCGCCAGCAGCTTGTCGCCAGGGGGCTCTGGAAACACCATATATTTT. This sequence encodes CASSLSPGGSGNTIYF.

This clonotype came up a few times. The V and J genes are TRBV28 and TRBJ2-1, with D perhaps matching TRBD1 or TRBD2 (5 bases each). Trimming shortened V by 6 bases and J by 6 bases, and 15 bases separated the two germline ends. CDR1 and CDR2 from the germline V gene are MDHEN and SYDVKM. There are 14 residues in the CDR3. CDR3 nucleotide sequence: TGTGCCAGCAGAAAGGCTGGGACCGGCAATGAGCAGTTCTTC. Protein: CASRKAGTGNEQFF.

The chain is built from TRBV20-1 and TRBJ2-7; 8 positions match TRBD1. CDR3 length: 13 residues. The V and J ends lost 2 bases and 3 bases, in that order; junction bases with no gene match: 3. Germline CDR1 is DFQATT and CDR2 is SNEGSKA (reference sequence). CDR3 sequence (DNA): TGCAGTGCTAGATCCGACAGGGGCTACGAGCAGTACTTC. Protein: CSARSDRGYEQYF.

This clonotype was counted only a few times. V usage is TRBV3-1 and J usage is TRBJ2-3; D is unresolved. This CDR3 has 12 amino acids. V lost 3 bases, J lost 2 bases, and 3 bases lay in between. Germline V gene sequence: CDR1 LGHDT, CDR2 YNNKEL (reference sequence). The CDR3 here is CASSHSTDTQYF. Written as DNA, the CDR3 is TGTGCCAGCAGCCATTCCACAGATACGCAGTATTTT.

This clonotype was observed a handful of times. The chain is built from TRBV7-2 and TRBJ2-7; D unresolved. Per the germline V gene, CDR1 is SGHTA and CDR2 is FQGNSA. V lost 0 bases and J 2 bases, leaving 5 bases between the germline ends. This CDR3 is 13 amino acids long. The CDR3 loop is CASSLAGTYEQYV. The CDR3 DNA is TGTGCCAGCAGCTTAGCGGGCACCTACGAGCAGTACGTC.

This clonotype was counted between two and nine times. The rearrangement joins TRBV3-1 to TRBJ2-7; no firm D call. Germline-derived CDR1 and CDR2 are LGHDT and YNNKEL (reference sequence). This CDR3 has 15 residues. Trimming removed 1 base at V and 0 bases at J, with 10 bases between. The CDR3 DNA sequence: TGTGCCAGCAGCCAAGGAAAGGGTTTCTCCTACGAGCAGTACTTC. It specifies CASSQGKGFSYEQYF.

This clonotype came up many times. J is TRBJ2-3 and V is TRBV20-1; possible D gene TRBD1, 5 bases. Trimming took off 5 bases at V and 1 base at J, with 16 bases between the two ends. Germline CDR1 DFQATT, CDR2 SNEGSKA (reference sequence). The CDR3 totals 15 residues. The chain's CDR3 is CSAPYWGRGTDTQYF. CDR3 nucleotide sequence: TGCAGTGCTCCGTATTGGGGCAGGGGCACAGATACGCAGTATTTT.

Many counts were recorded for this clonotype. This rearrangement joins TRBV5-1 to TRBJ1-6; D possibly corresponds to TRBD1 (5 bases). There are 14 residues in the CDR3. V was shortened by 5 bases and J by 8 bases, with 14 bases between the two germline ends. Germline CDR1 and CDR2: SGHRS and YFSETQ. The DNA of the CDR3 is TGCGCCAGCAGACCGATCAGGGCGGATTCACCCCTCCACTTT. This translates into CASRPIRADSPLHF.

The chain is built from TRBV11-2 and TRBJ2-6; no reliable D call. The CDR3 runs to 17 residues. Germline V gene sequence: CDR1 SGHAT, CDR2 FQNNGV. Trimming took off 3 bases at V and 0 bases at J, with 12 bases between the two ends. The CDR3 sequence: CASSFTKDLSGANVLTF. In nucleotides, the CDR3 is TGTGCCAGCAGCTTCACAAAGGATCTCTCTGGGGCCAACGTCCTGACTTTC.

The chain carries TRBV11-2 and TRBJ2-6; D uncertain. The CDR3 runs to 19 residues. Germline V gene lookup returns CDR1 SGHAT and CDR2 FQNNGV. Deletions cut 4 bases from V and 0 bases from J, with 19 bases between. The CDR3 sequence is CASSSLRSGFNSGANVLTF. CDR3 coding DNA: TGTGCCAGCAGCTCACTGAGGTCTGGATTCAACTCTGGGGCCAACGTCCTGACTTTC.

This chain links TRBV5-5 with TRBJ1-2; D not certain. CDR3 size: 13 residues. CDR1 is SGHKS and CDR2 is YYEKEE in the germline V gene (reference sequence). Trimming pared 0 bases from V and 8 bases from J, leaving 11 bases between. CDR3 amino acids: CASSLALGFGYTF. The CDR3 region has the DNA TGTGCCAGCAGCTTGGCCCTGGGGTTCGGCTACACCTTC.

The chain is built from TRBV20-1 and TRBJ1-5; TRBD1 matches at 11 bases. The CDR3 spans 17 residues. Germline CDR1 and CDR2: DFQATT and SNEGSKA (reference sequence). With V trimmed by 6 bases and J by 0 bases, 10 bases remained unmatched. The CDR3 is CSATGTGGRYSNQPQHF. In nucleotides, the CDR3 is TGCAGTGCCACCGGGACAGGGGGGCGATATAGCAATCAGCCCCAGCATTTT.

This clonotype was found a few times. J is TRBJ1-4 and V is TRBV5-4; tentatively, D is TRBD1 (6 bases). The length of the CDR3 is 15 residues. Trimming stripped 3 bases from V and 4 bases from J, with 13 bases between. Germline values: CDR1 SGHNT, CDR2 YYREEE (reference sequence). CDR3 region: CASSSADSLNEKLFF. As DNA, the CDR3 is TGTGCCAGCAGCTCCGCGGACAGCCTTAATGAAAAACTGTTTTTT.

The chain joins TRBV5-1 to TRBJ2-5; the D is unclear. The CDR3 contains 14 residues. Per the germline V gene, CDR1 is SGHRS and CDR2 is YFSETQ. Trimming pared 4 bases from V and 5 bases from J, leaving 15 bases between. For the CDR3, the DNA is TGCGCCAGCAGCCCCGCCGGGCCGCGGGAGACCCAGTACTTC. This codes for CASSPAGPRETQYF.

This clonotype showed up just a few times. The gene calls are TRBV5-5 and TRBJ1-4; D gene unclear. Trimming stripped 2 bases from V and 8 bases from J, with 19 bases between. The germline gives CDR1 SGHKS, CDR2 YYEKEE (reference sequence). The CDR3 totals 16 residues. In DNA form, the CDR3 reads TGTGCCAGCAGCTTTGATACTACGGGAGTGCGCGAAAAACTGTTTTTT. Translating gives CASSFDTTGVREKLFF.

The V and J genes are TRBV28 and TRBJ1-2; 7 nucleotides match TRBD1. The CDR3 has 12 residues. Looked up from germline, CDR1 is MDHEN and CDR2 is SYDVKM. J lost 8 bases, V lost 6 bases, and 6 bases had no gene match. CDR3 DNA: TGTGCCAGCAGCATTCCGGGACAGGGCTACACCTTC. Encoded protein: CASSIPGQGYTF.

In its sample, this clonotype was seen many times. This chain links TRBV10-3 with TRBJ2-7; TRBD2 matches 7 bases. V shed 0 bases and J 3 bases; nucleotides not matched to a gene: 14. The germline CDR1 and CDR2 sequences are ENHRY and SYGVKD. This CDR3 region has 18 residues. In nucleotides, the CDR3 is TGTGCCATCAGTGAGTCGAAGGGTCTGATAAGCGGGGTCTACGAGCAGTACTTC. It specifies CAISESKGLISGVYEQYF.

The chain combines TRBV24-1 with TRBJ2-3; D may match TRBD1 or TRBD2 (5 bases each). Deletions cut 7 bases from V and 6 bases from J, with 13 bases between. From germline, CDR1 is KGHDR and CDR2 SFDVKD. This CDR3 has 13 amino acids. The CDR3 reads CATRGTGADTQYF. For the CDR3, the DNA is TGTGCCACCAGGGGGACCGGTGCCGATACGCAGTATTTT.

There are many counts of this clonotype. This chain uses TRBV5-1 with TRBJ2-2, with a possible D match to TRBD1 (6 bases). Per germline, CDR1 SGHRS and CDR2 YFSETQ. V lost 1 base, J lost 4 bases, and 11 bases lay in between. There are 15 residues in the CDR3. The CDR3 coding sequence is TGCGCCAGCAGCTTGCAGGGGACCGGCACCGGGGAGCTGTTTTTT. This translates into CASSLQGTGTGELFF.

This rearrangement joins TRBV29-1 to TRBJ1-2; the D is unclear. Germline V gene sequence: CDR1 SQVTM, CDR2 ANQGSEA. The CDR3 has 11 amino acids. Between the trimmed V and J ends, which lost 2 bases and 4 bases, there was a span of 5 bases. The CDR3 protein is CSVEFSYGYTF. The CDR3 DNA reads TGCAGCGTTGAATTTTCCTATGGCTACACCTTC.

A few counts support this clonotype. V gene TRBV5-5 combines with J gene TRBJ2-7; 9 nucleotides match TRBD1. CDR3 length: 16 residues. Germline V gene lookup returns CDR1 SGHKS and CDR2 YYEKEE (reference sequence). Trimming at V came to 0 bases and at J to 1 base, leaving 5 bases not matched to a gene. The CDR3 region has the DNA TGTGCCAGCAGCTTGGGACCGGGACAGGGATCCTACGAGCAGTACTTC. Translation: CASSLGPGQGSYEQYF.

This clonotype was seen many times. V usage is TRBV30 and J usage is TRBJ2-1; no definite D call. V was shortened by 3 bases and J by 2 bases, with 11 bases between the two germline ends. The CDR3 has 14 residues. CDR1 is GTSNPN and CDR2 is SVGIG in the germline V gene (reference sequence). The CDR3 is CAWSGPVAYNEQFF. CDR3 bases: TGTGCCTGGAGCGGGCCTGTAGCCTACAATGAGCAGTTCTTC.

This clonotype occurred many times. This sequence joins TRBV7-2 and TRBJ1-2; 9 nucleotides line up with TRBD1. The CDR3 sequence is 14 residues long. V was clipped by 3 bases and J by 4 bases; unmatched bases: 3. The germline CDR1 and CDR2 sequences are SGHTA and FQGNSA. The DNA for the CDR3 is TGTGCCAGCAGCTTCCAGGACAGGGGCTATGGCTACACCTTC. It specifies CASSFQDRGYGYTF.

This clonotype was counted at least ten times. This CDR3 reads CASSVLPGTGGGQFF. The CDR3 coding sequence is TGTGCCAGCAGCGTATTGCCCGGGACAGGAGGTGGGCAGTTCTTC. This chain links TRBV9 with TRBJ2-1, with 8 bases that match TRBD1. The CDR3 extends over 15 amino acids. Germline trimming cut 1 base from V and 12 bases from J; bases unmatched to any gene: 12. Germline V gene lookup returns CDR1 SGDLS and CDR2 YYNGEE. Variable domain in full (rest from reference TRBV9 and TRBJ2-1): DSGVTQTPKHLITATGQRVTLRCSPRSGDLSVYWYQQSLDQGLQFLIQYYNGEERAKGNILERFSAQQFPDLHSELNLSSLELGDSALYFCASSVLPGTGGGQFFGPGTRLTVL.

This clonotype was seen only a few times. V usage is TRBV24-1 and J usage is TRBJ2-2, with 11 nucleotides matching TRBD1. The V and J ends lost 4 bases and 5 bases, in that order; junction bases with no gene match: 5. The CDR3 runs to 16 residues. From germline, CDR1 is KGHDR and CDR2 SFDVKD. As DNA, the CDR3 is TGTGCCACCAGTGACCCCGGGACAGGGGGGACCGGGGAGCTGTTTTTT. This sequence encodes CATSDPGTGGTGELFF.

The chain carries TRBV6-2 or TRBV6-3 and TRBJ2-4; TRBD1 or TRBD2 may be the D gene (5 bases each). This CDR3 has 19 amino acids. Germline V lookup: CDR1 MNHEY, CDR2 SVGEGT. V was pared by 8 bases and J by 0 bases, with 26 bases between. The CDR3 bases are TGTGCCAGCTTTGTCGCTTGGGACCGCGGAACGCTAGCCAAAAACATTCAGTACTTC. This sequence encodes CASFVAWDRGTLAKNIQYF.